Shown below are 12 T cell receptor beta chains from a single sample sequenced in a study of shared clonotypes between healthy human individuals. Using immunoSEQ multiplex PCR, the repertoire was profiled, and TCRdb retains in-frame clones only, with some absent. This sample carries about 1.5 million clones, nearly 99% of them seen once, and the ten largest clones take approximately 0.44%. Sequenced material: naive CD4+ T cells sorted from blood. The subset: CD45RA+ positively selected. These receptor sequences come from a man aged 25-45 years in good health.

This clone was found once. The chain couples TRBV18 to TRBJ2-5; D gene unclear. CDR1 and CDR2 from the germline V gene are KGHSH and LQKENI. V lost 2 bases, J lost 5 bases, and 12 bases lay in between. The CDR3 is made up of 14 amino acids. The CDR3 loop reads CASSPGQALETQYF. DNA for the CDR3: TGTGCCAGCTCACCAGGGCAGGCCCTTGAGACCCAGTACTTC.

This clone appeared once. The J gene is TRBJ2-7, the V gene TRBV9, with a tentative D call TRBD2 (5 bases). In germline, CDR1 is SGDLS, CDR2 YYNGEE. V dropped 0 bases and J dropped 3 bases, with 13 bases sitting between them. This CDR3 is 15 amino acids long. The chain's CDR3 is CASSVGEGANYEQYF. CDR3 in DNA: TGTGCCAGCAGCGTAGGAGAGGGAGCAAACTACGAGCAGTACTTC. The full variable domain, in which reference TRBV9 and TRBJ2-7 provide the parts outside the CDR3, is DSGVTQTPKHLITATGQRVTLRCSPRSGDLSVYWYQQSLDQGLQFLIQYYNGEERAKGNILERFSAQQFPDLHSELNLSSLELGDSALYFCASSVGEGANYEQYFGPGTRLTVT.

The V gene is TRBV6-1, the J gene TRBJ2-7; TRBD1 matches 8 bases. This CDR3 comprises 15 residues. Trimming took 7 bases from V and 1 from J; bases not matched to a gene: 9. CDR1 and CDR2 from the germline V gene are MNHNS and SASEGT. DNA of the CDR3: TGTGCCAGCATGACCGGACAGGGCTTATCCTACGAGCAGTACTTC. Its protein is CASMTGQGLSYEQYF.

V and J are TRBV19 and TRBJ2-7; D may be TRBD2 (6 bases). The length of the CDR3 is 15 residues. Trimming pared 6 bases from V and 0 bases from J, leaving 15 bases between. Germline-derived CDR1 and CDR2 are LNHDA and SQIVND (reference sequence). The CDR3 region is CASSTLEGTSYEQYF. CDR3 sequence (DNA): TGTGCCAGTAGCACCTTGGAGGGTACCTCCTACGAGCAGTACTTC.

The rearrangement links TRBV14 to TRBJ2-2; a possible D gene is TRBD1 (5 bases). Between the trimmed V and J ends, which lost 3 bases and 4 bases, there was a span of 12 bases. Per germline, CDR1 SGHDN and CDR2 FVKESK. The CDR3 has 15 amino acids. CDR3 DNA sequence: TGTGCCAGCAGCCAGCGCCAGGGTCGCACCGGGGAGCTGTTTTTT. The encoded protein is CASSQRQGRTGELFF.

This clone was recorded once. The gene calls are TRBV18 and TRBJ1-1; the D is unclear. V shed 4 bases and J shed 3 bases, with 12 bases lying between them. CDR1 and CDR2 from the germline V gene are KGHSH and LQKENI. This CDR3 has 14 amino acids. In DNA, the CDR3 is TGTGCCAGCTCACGTACAGCCTGGGACACTGAAGCTTTCTTT. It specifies CASSRTAWDTEAFF. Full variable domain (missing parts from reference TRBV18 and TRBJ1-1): NAGVMQNPRHLVRRRGQEARLRCSPMKGHSHVYWYRQLPEEGLKFMVYLQKENIIDESGMPKERFSAEFPKEGPSILRIQQVVRGDSAAYFCASSRTAWDTEAFFGQGTRLTVV.

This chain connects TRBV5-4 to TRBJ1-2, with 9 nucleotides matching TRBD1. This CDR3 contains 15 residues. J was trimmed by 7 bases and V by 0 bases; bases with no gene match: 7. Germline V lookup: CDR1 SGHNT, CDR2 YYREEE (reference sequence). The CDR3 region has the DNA TGTGCCAGCAGCTTGGGAGGGGACAGGGCGAGTGGCTACACCTTC. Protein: CASSLGGDRASGYTF.

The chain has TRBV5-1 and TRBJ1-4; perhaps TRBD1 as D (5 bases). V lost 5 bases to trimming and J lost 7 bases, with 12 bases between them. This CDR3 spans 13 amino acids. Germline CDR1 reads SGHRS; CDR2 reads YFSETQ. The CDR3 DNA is TGCGCCAGCAGTAGGGACGTAACTGAAAAACTGTTTTTT. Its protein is CASSRDVTEKLFF.

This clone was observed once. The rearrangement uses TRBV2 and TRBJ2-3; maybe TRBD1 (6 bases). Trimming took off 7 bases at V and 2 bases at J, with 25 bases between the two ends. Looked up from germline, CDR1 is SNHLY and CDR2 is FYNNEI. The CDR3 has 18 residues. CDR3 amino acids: CASMARGVNLLITDTQYF. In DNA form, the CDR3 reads TGTGCCAGCATGGCCAGGGGCGTAAACCTTTTGATCACAGATACGCAGTATTTT. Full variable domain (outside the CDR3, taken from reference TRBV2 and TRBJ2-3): EPEVTQTPSHQVTQMGQEVILRCVPISNHLYFYWYRQILGQKVEFLVSFYNNEISEKSEIFDDQFSVERPDGSNFTLKIRSTKLEDSAMYFCASMARGVNLLITDTQYFGPGTRLTVL.

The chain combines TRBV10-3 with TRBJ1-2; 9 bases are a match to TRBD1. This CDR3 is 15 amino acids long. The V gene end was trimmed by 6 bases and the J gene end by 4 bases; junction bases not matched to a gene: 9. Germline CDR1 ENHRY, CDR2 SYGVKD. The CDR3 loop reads CAISSQGAGIYGYTF. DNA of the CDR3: TGTGCCATCAGCTCACAGGGGGCGGGGATCTATGGCTACACCTTC.

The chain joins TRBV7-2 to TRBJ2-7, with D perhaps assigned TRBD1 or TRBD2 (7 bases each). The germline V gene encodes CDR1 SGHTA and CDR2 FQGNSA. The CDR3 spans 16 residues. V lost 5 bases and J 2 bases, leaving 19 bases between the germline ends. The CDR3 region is CASSPRGGGSAYEQYF. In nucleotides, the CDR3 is TGTGCCAGCAGCCCAAGAGGGGGCGGGAGCGCCTACGAGCAGTACTTC.

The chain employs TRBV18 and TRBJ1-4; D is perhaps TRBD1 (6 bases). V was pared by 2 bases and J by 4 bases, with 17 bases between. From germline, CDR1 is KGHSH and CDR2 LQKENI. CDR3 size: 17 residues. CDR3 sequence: CASSPSNGGTFNEKLFF. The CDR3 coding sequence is TGTGCCAGCTCACCATCAAATGGGGGCACTTTTAATGAAAAACTGTTTTTT.